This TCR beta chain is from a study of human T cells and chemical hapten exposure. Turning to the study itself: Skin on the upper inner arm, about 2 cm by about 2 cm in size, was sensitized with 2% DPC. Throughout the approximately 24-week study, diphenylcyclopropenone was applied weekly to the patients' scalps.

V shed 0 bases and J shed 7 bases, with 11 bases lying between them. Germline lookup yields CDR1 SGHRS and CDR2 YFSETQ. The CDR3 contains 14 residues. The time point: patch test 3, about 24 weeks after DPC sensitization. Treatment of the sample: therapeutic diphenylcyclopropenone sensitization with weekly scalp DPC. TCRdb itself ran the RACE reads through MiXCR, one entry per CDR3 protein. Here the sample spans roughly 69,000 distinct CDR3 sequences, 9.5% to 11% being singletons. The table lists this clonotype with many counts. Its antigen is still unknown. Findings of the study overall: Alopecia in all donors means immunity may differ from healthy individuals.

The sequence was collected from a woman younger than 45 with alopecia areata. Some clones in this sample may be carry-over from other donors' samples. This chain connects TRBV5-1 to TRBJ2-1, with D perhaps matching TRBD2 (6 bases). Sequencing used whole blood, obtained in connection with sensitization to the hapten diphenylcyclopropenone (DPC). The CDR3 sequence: CASSLVLGGNEQFF. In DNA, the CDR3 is TGCGCCAGCAGCTTGGTACTGGGAGGAAATGAGCAGTTCTTC. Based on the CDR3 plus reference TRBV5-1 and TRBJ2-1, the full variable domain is KAGVTQTPRYLIKTRGQQVTLSCSPISGHRSVSWYQQTPGQGLQFLFEYFSETQRNKGNFPGRFSGRQFSNSRSEMNVSTLELGDSALYLCASSLVLGGNEQFFGPGTRLTVL.